This T cell receptor beta chain was identified during a study of blood T cell repertoires in COVID-19. The CDR3 has 15 amino acids. V was shortened by 2 bases and J by 6 bases, with 16 bases between the two germline ends. Per germline, CDR1 SNHLY and CDR2 FYNNEI. Original processing notes: The assay estimated nucleated cells by amplifying reference gene primers. The assay was immunoSEQ multiplex PCR, and TCRdb's table has in-frame clones only and misses some. V and J calls plus clone size are reproduced from that table; the DNA served to infer D and trimming. The data show about 160,000 clones, roughly 80% seen once.

The genes are TRBV2 and TRBJ1-1; possible D gene TRBD1, 5 bases. The clonotype comes from a man between 65 and 85 years old with acute or convalescent COVID-19. Sample: peripheral blood. CDR3: CASSEQGGLMSEAFF. CDR3 coding DNA: TGTGCCAGCAGTGAACAGGGAGGCTTGATGTCTGAAGCTTTCTTT. Based on the CDR3 plus reference TRBV2 and TRBJ1-1, the full variable domain is EPEVTQTPSHQVTQMGQEVILRCVPISNHLYFYWYRQILGQKVEFLVSFYNNEISEKSEIFDDQFSVERPDGSNFTLKIRSTKLEDSAMYFCASSEQGGLMSEAFFGQGTRLTVV.